One sample yielded the 20 T cell receptor beta chains listed below, sequenced in a study of blood T cells in healthy people across ages. The second PCR ran about 7 to 12 cycles with a sample-barcoded 5' primer and J-beta primers. One entry per CDR3 protein, called by TCRdb with MiXCR from the 5' RACE reads. Of around 1,500,000 distinct CDR3 sequences detected, about 30% appear once; the ten largest clones hold 7.7%. Sequencing was carried out using blood. These receptors came from a woman aged 30 to 39 in good health.

This clonotype has a handful of counts. The chain recombines TRBV11-2 with TRBJ1-2; the match to TRBD1 covers 7 bases. With V trimmed by 5 bases and J by 8 bases, 11 bases remained unmatched. The germline CDR1 and CDR2 sequences are SGHAT and FQNNGV. The CDR3 has 14 residues. CDR3 sequence (DNA): TGTGCCAGCAGCCCACCTGGGACAGCGGACGGCTACACCTTC. Its translation: CASSPPGTADGYTF.

This clonotype was found many times. The chain combines TRBV7-9 with TRBJ2-3; possible D gene TRBD1, 5 bases. Trimming removed 3 bases from V and 4 bases from J, with 14 bases in between. This CDR3 has 15 amino acids. Germline V lookup: CDR1 SEHNR, CDR2 FQNEAQ (reference sequence). CDR3 in amino acids: CASSFRDGNADTQYF. In nucleotides, the CDR3 is TGTGCCAGCAGCTTCAGGGATGGAAATGCAGATACGCAGTATTTT.

The rearrangement uses TRBV7-3 and TRBJ2-1; 7 positions agree with TRBD1. V lost 10 bases and J lost 7; bases outside the gene matches: 10. The length of the CDR3 is 13 residues. Looked up from germline, CDR1 is SGHTA and CDR2 is FQGTGA. The CDR3 coding sequence is TGTGCCACGTCAGAGGGGGCCGGTAATGAGCAGTTCTTC. It specifies CATSEGAGNEQFF.

In this sample, this clonotype turned up a few times. This may come from a read error, since a much larger clone is one base off. The chain employs TRBV10-3 and TRBJ2-5; D possibly corresponds to TRBD2 (7 bases). The CDR3 contains 15 residues. V lost 4 bases and J lost 3, with 15 bases in between. Germline CDR1 reads ENHRY; CDR2 reads SYGVKD. CDR3 amino acids: CAISGRGRGEETQYF. The CDR3 DNA reads TGTGCCATCAGTGGGCGGGGGCGAGGAGAAGAGACCCAGTACTTC.

A few counts support this clonotype. The CDR3, as DNA: TGTGCCAGCATTGGACAGGGGTACACCGGGGAGCTGTTTTTT. This gives the protein CASIGQGYTGELFF. The V gene is TRBV12-3 or TRBV12-4, the J gene TRBJ2-2, with 9 bases that match TRBD1. This CDR3 contains 14 residues. The V and J ends lost 7 bases and 3 bases, in that order; junction bases with no gene match: 3.

V is TRBV2 and J is TRBJ2-2; tentatively, D is TRBD2 (6 bases). This CDR3 spans 16 amino acids. CDR1 is SNHLY, CDR2 FYNNEI, per germline. V shed 0 bases and J shed 7 bases, with 15 bases lying between them. CDR3 amino acids: CASSEAGGFAVGELFF. CDR3 coding DNA: TGTGCCAGCAGTGAAGCGGGGGGATTCGCTGTCGGGGAGCTGTTTTTT. Based on the CDR3 plus reference TRBV2 and TRBJ2-2, the full variable domain is EPEVTQTPSHQVTQMGQEVILRCVPISNHLYFYWYRQILGQKVEFLVSFYNNEISEKSEIFDDQFSVERPDGSNFTLKIRSTKLEDSAMYFCASSEAGGFAVGELFFGEGSRLTVL.

The chain links TRBV3-1 to TRBJ2-5; D unresolved. This CDR3 is built from 13 residues. Germline assignment: CDR1 LGHDT and CDR2 YNNKEL (reference sequence). Trimming took off 6 bases at V and 4 bases at J, with 12 bases between the two ends. CDR3: CASRPAVRETQYF. The CDR3 nucleotides are TGTGCCAGCAGACCGGCAGTCCGAGAGACCCAGTACTTC.

The chain links TRBV21-1 to TRBJ1-3; TRBD1 was called by the table and not checked on the DNA. TRBV21-1 is listed as a pseudogene. This CDR3 comprises 13 residues. The CDR3 region is CAAGDTSGNTIYF. The DNA of the CDR3 is TGTGCCGCGGGGGATACCTCTGGAAACACCATATATTTT.

This clonotype was picked up many times. The chain recombines TRBV5-1 with TRBJ2-6, with D possibly matching TRBD2 (5 bases). The CDR3 consists of 14 residues. Germline-derived CDR1 and CDR2 are SGHRS and YFSETQ. The ends were cut back, 0 bases at V and 9 bases at J, with 10 bases in the middle. CDR3 DNA sequence: TGCGCCAGCAGCTTGGCCGGGGTTGACAACGTCCTGACTTTC. Translating gives CASSLAGVDNVLTF.

This clonotype was seen a handful of times. CDR3 protein: CASSHIRFAGFYEQYF. As DNA, the CDR3 is TGTGCCAGCAGCCATATCCGTTTTGCGGGGTTCTACGAGCAGTACTTC. This sequence joins TRBV14 and TRBJ2-7; the D gene is possibly TRBD2 (6 bases). This CDR3 comprises 16 residues. The germline V gene encodes CDR1 SGHDN and CDR2 FVKESK. V was trimmed by 3 bases and J by 3 bases, leaving 18 bases between them.

This rearrangement joins TRBV6-1 to TRBJ2-1; TRBD2 might be the D (6 bases). Per germline, CDR1 MNHNS and CDR2 SASEGT. The CDR3 spans 17 residues. V lost 0 bases and J 6 bases, leaving 18 bases between the germline ends. The CDR3 nucleotides are TGTGCCAGCAGTGAAGCGGGGGGAAACCGGGACTTCAATGAGCAGTTCTTC. Amino acid sequence: CASSEAGGNRDFNEQFF.

This clonotype appeared many times. The rearrangement joins TRBV7-9 to TRBJ2-7, with D uncertain. This CDR3 contains 14 residues. Between the trimmed V and J ends, which lost 4 bases and 0 bases, there was a span of 10 bases. Germline V CDR1 and CDR2: SEHNR, FQNEAQ (reference sequence). The CDR3 loop reads CASSSIGSSYEQYF. The CDR3 coding sequence is TGTGCCAGCAGCTCCATCGGTAGCTCCTACGAGCAGTACTTC.

For the CDR3, the DNA is TGCGCCAGCAGCCATCTCACCGGGAACTTAGTGAGGGATACGCAGTATTTT. It yields the protein CASSHLTGNLVRDTQYF. This sequence joins TRBV5-1 and TRBJ2-3, with D perhaps TRBD2 (5 bases). Trimming removed 4 bases from V and 6 bases from J, with 24 bases in between. The germline CDR1 and CDR2 sequences are SGHRS and YFSETQ. The CDR3 is 17 amino acids.

The chain couples TRBV4-2 to TRBJ1-2; D is perhaps TRBD1 (6 bases). This CDR3 has 17 residues. The V end lost 2 bases, the J end lost 1 base, and 17 bases lay between the germline ends. Germline loops: CDR1 LGHNA, CDR2 YNFKEQ. The CDR3 DNA is TGTGCCAGCAGCCAACTAGGGGGTGTCTCGATTAACTATGGCTACACCTTC. It yields the protein CASSQLGGVSINYGYTF.

This clonotype appeared many times. This chain uses TRBV29-1 with TRBJ2-1, with 8 bases lining up with TRBD2. V dropped 3 bases and J dropped 1; count of bases not matched to a gene: 11. Germline V gives CDR1 SQVTM, CDR2 ANQGSEA. The CDR3 runs to 17 residues. CDR3 residues: CSVEAPSGSMSYNEQFF. The DNA of the CDR3 is TGCAGCGTTGAGGCGCCGAGCGGGAGTATGTCCTACAATGAGCAGTTCTTC.

This clonotype has only one observation. A read error may produce the germline difference seen at one junction end. The rearrangement uses TRBV18 and TRBJ2-4, with unresolved D. The CDR3 runs 15 residues. Germline CDR1 and CDR2: KGHSH and LQKENI. CDR3 nucleotide sequence: TGTGTCAGCTCACCAGGAGTCGGTTCCTACAATGAGCAGTACTTC. Its protein is CVSSPGVGSYNEQYF.

This clonotype was seen many times. The V call is TRBV7-6, the J call TRBJ2-3; maybe TRBD2 (5 bases). Germline loops: CDR1 SGHVS, CDR2 FNYEAQ. V gave up 3 bases and J gave up 4 bases, with 11 bases separating them. The CDR3 contains 14 residues. CDR3 in amino acids: CASSLAGLSDTQYF. The CDR3 DNA sequence: TGTGCCAGCAGCTTGGCGGGTTTGTCAGATACGCAGTATTTT.

This clonotype was seen ten or more times. The chain uses TRBV29-1 and TRBJ1-4; 7 bases align to TRBD1. From germline, CDR1 is SQVTM and CDR2 ANQGSEA. The CDR3 length is 14 residues. Trimming at V came to 5 bases and at J to 8 bases, leaving 11 bases not matched to a gene. CDR3 DNA: TGCAGCGTTTCAAAGGTACAGGGGAGCGAAAAACTGTTTTTT. Its translation: CSVSKVQGSEKLFF. The variable domain in full, completed from reference TRBV29-1 and TRBJ1-4, reads SAVISQKPSRDICQRGTSLTIQCQVDSQVTMMFWYRQQPGQSLTLIATANQGSEATYESGFVIDKFPISRPNLTFSTLTVSNMSPEDSSIYLCSVSKVQGSEKLFFGSGTQLSVL.

This clonotype was counted only a few times. V is TRBV5-1 and J is TRBJ2-1, with a weak D call TRBD1 (6 bases). CDR3 size: 14 residues. V lost 2 bases, J lost 5 bases, and 11 bases lay in between. Germline V gene sequence: CDR1 SGHRS, CDR2 YFSETQ. This CDR3 is CASSFGQTNNEQFF. The CDR3 DNA follows: TGCGCCAGCAGCTTCGGACAGACGAACAATGAGCAGTTCTTC.

The chain recombines TRBV5-1 with TRBJ2-7; D might be TRBD2 (6 bases). CDR1 SGHRS and CDR2 YFSETQ come from the germline V gene. The CDR3 loop spans 15 amino acids. The V and J ends lost 5 bases and 1 base respectively, with 16 bases between them. The chain's CDR3 is CASSTERGLSYEQYF. CDR3 in DNA: TGCGCCAGCAGTACGGAACGGGGGTTATCCTACGAGCAGTACTTC.